These T cell receptor beta chains were read from a single sample in a study of Graves' ophthalmopathy and Graves' hyperthyroidism. MiXCR, run by TCRdb on the multiplex PCR reads, gives a single entry per CDR3 protein. The profile shows 740,000 or so distinct CDR3 sequences, 35% to 50% of them singletons. Sequencing used peripheral blood. The receptor set was obtained from an adult man with Graves' ophthalmopathy. Each CDR3 is given with its conserved first and last residue. A D gene is named only where the DNA matches it firmly. Size is omitted from some rows. Given values are once, few, many or a class for expanded clones.

abundance: many; v_gene: TRBV9; j_gene: TRBJ2-2; d_gene: .; CDR3nt: TGTGCCAGCAGCGTGCAGGGCATCGGGGAGCTGTTTTTT; CDR3aa: CASSVQGIGELFF
abundance: .; v_gene: TRBV10-3; j_gene: TRBJ1-5; d_gene: TRBD1; CDR3nt: TGTGCCACCGAGGACAGGGCAGGGCAGCCCCAGCATTTT; CDR3aa: CATEDRAGQPQHF
abundance: .; v_gene: TRBV5-4; j_gene: TRBJ2-7; d_gene: .; CDR3nt: TGTGCCAGCACCCTTGGGACCAGGGACGAGCAGTACTTC; CDR3aa: CASTLGTRDEQYF
abundance: .; v_gene: TRBV7-9; j_gene: TRBJ2-5; d_gene: TRBD1; CDR3nt: TGTGCCAGCCAAAGCGGGACAGGGTTGACCCAGTACTTC; CDR3aa: CASQSGTGLTQYF
abundance: .; v_gene: TRBV20-1; j_gene: TRBJ1-3; d_gene: .; CDR3nt: TGCAGTGCTAGAGACACCGCCTCTGGAAACACCATATATTTT; CDR3aa: CSARDTASGNTIYF
abundance: few; v_gene: TRBV14; j_gene: TRBJ2-7; d_gene: TRBD2; CDR3nt: TGTGCCAGCAGCCACATAGCCCCCGGACTAGCGGGAGATTACGAGCAGTACTTC; CDR3aa: CASSHIAPGLAGDYEQYF
abundance: .; v_gene: TRBV14; j_gene: TRBJ2-5; d_gene: .; CDR3nt: TGTGCCAGCAGCCCCGGACAGTTCCAAGAGACCCAGTACTTC; CDR3aa: CASSPGQFQETQYF
abundance: .; v_gene: TRBV7-6; j_gene: TRBJ2-7; d_gene: TRBD1; CDR3nt: TGTGCCAGCAGCCCGGACCGGGACAGTTTCTACGAGCAGTACTTC; CDR3aa: CASSPDRDSFYEQYF
abundance: .; v_gene: TRBV25-1; j_gene: TRBJ1-3; d_gene: TRBD1; CDR3nt: TGTGCCAGCAGTGAATCGGGGACAGGGAGAAACACCATATATTTT; CDR3aa: CASSESGTGRNTIYF
abundance: .; v_gene: TRBV6-2/TRBV6-3; j_gene: TRBJ1-1; d_gene: .; CDR3nt: TGTGTCAGCAGTTACGCGGTGAACACTGAAGCTTTCTTT; CDR3aa: CVSSYAVNTEAFF
abundance: .; v_gene: TRBV4-3; j_gene: TRBJ2-7; d_gene: .; CDR3nt: TGCGCCAGCAGCCAAGGGGGGGACTCAAGCTACGAGCAGTACTTC; CDR3aa: CASSQGGDSSYEQYF
abundance: many; v_gene: TRBV5-5; j_gene: TRBJ1-1; d_gene: TRBD1; CDR3nt: TGTGCCAGCAGCTCACCGGGACAGCCGACGCAGACGGGAGCTTTCTTT; CDR3aa: CASSSPGQPTQTGAFF
abundance: .; v_gene: TRBV11-2; j_gene: TRBJ2-7; d_gene: TRBD2; CDR3nt: TGTGCCAGCCAACCAGCGGGAGTAGCCGAGCAGTACTTC; CDR3aa: CASQPAGVAEQYF
abundance: .; v_gene: TRBV7-2; j_gene: TRBJ2-7; d_gene: TRBD1; CDR3nt: TGTGCCAGCAGCTCCCTGACAGGGGGGAACGAGCAGTACTTC; CDR3aa: CASSSLTGGNEQYF
abundance: .; v_gene: TRBV11-2; j_gene: TRBJ1-1; d_gene: TRBD1; CDR3nt: TGTGCCGGCAGCCCAGGCACAGGGGGCGTCACTGAAGCTTTCTTT; CDR3aa: CAGSPGTGGVTEAFF
abundance: few; v_gene: TRBV11-2; j_gene: TRBJ1-5; d_gene: .; CDR3nt: TGTGCCAGCAGCTTACACAGGGTCGGCAATCAGCCCCAGCATTTT; CDR3aa: CASSLHRVGNQPQHF
abundance: .; v_gene: TRBV6-6; j_gene: TRBJ1-5; d_gene: TRBD1; CDR3nt: TGTGCCAGCAGTCCTACACAGGGGGGTCAGCCCCAGCATTTT; CDR3aa: CASSPTQGGQPQHF
abundance: many; v_gene: TRBV14; j_gene: TRBJ2-5; d_gene: .; CDR3nt: TGTGCCAGCAGCCAAGCCGGGAGAGGCCAAGAGACCCAGTACTTC; CDR3aa: CASSQAGRGQETQYF
abundance: many; v_gene: TRBV29-1; j_gene: TRBJ1-2; d_gene: .; CDR3nt: TGCAGCGTTCATCCATCCAACAGGGCGGGTAGGGGTGGCTACACCTTC; CDR3aa: CSVHPSNRAGRGGYTF
abundance: .; v_gene: TRBV4-1; j_gene: TRBJ2-5; d_gene: .; CDR3nt: TGCGCCAGCAGCCCGCGACAGGCGGAGTCGGAGACCCAGTACTTC; CDR3aa: CASSPRQAESETQYF
abundance: few; v_gene: TRBV2; j_gene: TRBJ2-2; d_gene: .; CDR3nt: TGTGCCAGCGGGGGTGTGGCATCTGTGGACACCGGGGAGCTGTTTTTT; CDR3aa: CASGGVASVDTGELFF
abundance: many; v_gene: TRBV10-3; j_gene: TRBJ1-5; d_gene: .; CDR3nt: TGTGCCATCAGTGAGTCGTTGGCCCAGAAGCCCCAGCATTTT; CDR3aa: CAISESLAQKPQHF
abundance: .; v_gene: TRBV3-1; j_gene: TRBJ2-7; d_gene: .; CDR3nt: TGTGCCAGCAGCCAAGACGTGATGATCGGCGAGCAGTACTTC; CDR3aa: CASSQDVMIGEQYF
abundance: .; v_gene: TRBV2; j_gene: TRBJ2-7; d_gene: TRBD1; CDR3nt: TGTGCCAGCAGAAACGGGACAGGGACCTACGAGCAGTACTTC; CDR3aa: CASRNGTGTYEQYF
abundance: .; v_gene: TRBV27; j_gene: TRBJ1-2; d_gene: .; CDR3nt: TGTGCCAGCAGTTTCCAAGTCGGTGGGAGTGGCTACACCTTC; CDR3aa: CASSFQVGGSGYTF
abundance: few; v_gene: TRBV7-9; j_gene: TRBJ2-7; d_gene: .; CDR3nt: TGTGCCAGCAGCTTGAGGGCAGGGTTGAGTGAGCAGTACTTC; CDR3aa: CASSLRAGLSEQYF
abundance: few; v_gene: TRBV20-1; j_gene: TRBJ1-2; d_gene: .; CDR3nt: TGCAGAGCCTGGGGGGGCGGCTATGACTACACCTTC; CDR3aa: CRAWGGGYDYTF
abundance: .; v_gene: TRBV2; j_gene: TRBJ2-7; d_gene: TRBD1; CDR3nt: TGTGCCAGCAGTCAGGGACAGGAGGGTTCCGAGCAGTACTTC; CDR3aa: CASSQGQEGSEQYF
abundance: .; v_gene: TRBV20-1; j_gene: TRBJ1-2; d_gene: .; CDR3nt: TGCAGTGCTGGCGACAGGACGTATGGCTACACCTTC; CDR3aa: CSAGDRTYGYTF
abundance: .; v_gene: TRBV10-2; j_gene: TRBJ1-5; d_gene: .; CDR3nt: TGCGCCAGCACACTTCCGGGGCAAAATCAGCCCCAGCATTTT; CDR3aa: CASTLPGQNQPQHF
abundance: .; v_gene: TRBV15; j_gene: TRBJ2-7; d_gene: .; CDR3nt: TGTACCACCAGCAGGGCAGGAGGATACGAGCAGTACTTC; CDR3aa: CTTSRAGGYEQYF
abundance: few; v_gene: TRBV10-3; j_gene: TRBJ1-6; d_gene: .; CDR3nt: TGTGCCAGCAGTTACTCAGGTTCGGGGTTTAATTCACCCCTCCACTTT; CDR3aa: CASSYSGSGFNSPLHF
abundance: many; v_gene: TRBV12-3/TRBV12-4; j_gene: TRBJ2-5; d_gene: .; CDR3nt: TGTGCCAGCAGTTCCGAAGAGACCCAGTACTTC; CDR3aa: CASSSEETQYF
abundance: .; v_gene: TRBV2; j_gene: TRBJ2-7; d_gene: .; CDR3nt: TGTGCCAGCAGCCACCGATGGAGCGGAATGACCTACGAGCAGTACTTC; CDR3aa: CASSHRWSGMTYEQYF
abundance: .; v_gene: TRBV10-3; j_gene: TRBJ1-5; d_gene: .; CDR3nt: TGTGCCAGCAGCCAAACAGTTAATAGCAATCAGCCCCAGCATTTT; CDR3aa: CASSQTVNSNQPQHF
abundance: few; v_gene: TRBV7-9; j_gene: TRBJ2-7; d_gene: .; CDR3nt: TGTGCCAGCAGCTTGGGGGAAGGGTACGACGAGCAGTACTTC; CDR3aa: CASSLGEGYDEQYF
abundance: many; v_gene: TRBV15; j_gene: TRBJ1-6; d_gene: TRBD1; CDR3nt: TGTGCCACCAGCAGAGGGGACAGCGGGTATAATTCACCCCTCCACTTT; CDR3aa: CATSRGDSGYNSPLHF
abundance: .; v_gene: TRBV6-5; j_gene: TRBJ2-5; d_gene: .; CDR3nt: TGTGCCAGCAGTATTGCAGGGGATTCAGAGACCCAGTACTTC; CDR3aa: CASSIAGDSETQYF
abundance: few; v_gene: TRBV20-1; j_gene: TRBJ1-5; d_gene: TRBD1; CDR3nt: TGCAGTGCTCTTACGAGGACAGGGAGAAATCAGCCCCAGCATTTT; CDR3aa: CSALTRTGRNQPQHF
abundance: many; v_gene: TRBV19; j_gene: TRBJ1-1; d_gene: TRBD1; CDR3nt: TGTGCCAGTAGTATTGGGACAGGGAACGAAGCTTTCTTT; CDR3aa: CASSIGTGNEAFF
abundance: .; v_gene: TRBV7-9; j_gene: TRBJ1-2; d_gene: .; CDR3nt: TGTGCCAGCAGTCTACAGGCACTGGATGGCTACACCTTC; CDR3aa: CASSLQALDGYTF
abundance: many; v_gene: TRBV11-2; j_gene: TRBJ2-7; d_gene: .; CDR3nt: TGTGCCAGCAGCACAGGAAGTGCCTACGAGCAGTACTTC; CDR3aa: CASSTGSAYEQYF